Sequencing of this T cell receptor (beta chain) was carried out in a study of stem cell transplantation in POMP-related autoinflammatory disease. Study-wide context: Hypothesis: faulty thymoproteasomes impair CD8+ T-cell selection, skewing TRB repertoires. CD8+ T cells were low and CD4+ cells naive-skewed before transplant.

Study-level findings and limits: Fewer unique TRB V-J gene pairings were identified in patients with PRAID. PRAID patients trended toward lower TRB diversity and higher clonality in all analyzed T-cell subsets.

Assay: immunoSEQ multiplex PCR; the TCRdb copy retains only in-frame clones and omits some. The sample has around 10,000 clones; about 87% are singletons. Losses at the gene ends were 4 bases for V and 7 bases for J; bases not matched to a gene: 7. CDR1 is MGHRA, CDR2 YSYEKL, per germline. There are 15 residues in the CDR3. PRAID featured immunodeficiency plus autoinflammation. A note on this clone: No antigen is known for it.

This sequence originates from a human donor with POMP-related autoinflammation and immune dysregulation (PRAID). This chain joins TRBV4-1 and TRBJ2-1, with 10 nucleotides matching TRBD2. The sample in question was CD8+ T cells from PBMCs, obtained before stem cell transplantation. The CDR3 here is CASSLSGRALNEQFF. CDR3 in DNA: TGCGCCAGCAGCCTGAGCGGGAGGGCCTTAAATGAGCAGTTCTTC.